A single sample gave rise to the 11 T cell receptor beta chains below, sequenced in a study of monozygotic twins with inflammatory bowel disease. TCRdb re-called the 5' RACE reads and shows each CDR3 protein once, DNA omitted. The listing contains approximately 100,000 distinct CDR3 sequences. The sequenced sample consisted of blood. All receptors come from a human donor with ulcerative colitis or Crohn's disease, or a healthy co-twin of an affected twin (not recorded which).

The CDR3 sequence: CSVEGRTSGYTDTQYF. The rearrangement links TRBV29-1 to TRBJ2-3; TCRdb outputs TRBD2, but without DNA this stays unchecked. CDR1 and CDR2 from the germline V gene are SQVTM and ANQGSEA. This CDR3 is built from 16 residues.

The CDR3 sequence is CSAQNRRTSTDTQYF. V usage is TRBV29-1 and J usage is TRBJ2-3; there is no DNA to check the TCRdb D call of TRBD1. The germline CDR1 and CDR2 sequences are SQVTM and ANQGSEA. The CDR3 is 15 amino acids.

The chain joins TRBV7-2 to TRBJ2-1; TCRdb's D call, TRBD1, is unchecked because there is no DNA. The CDR3 runs 16 residues. Germline CDR1 SGHTA, CDR2 FQGNSA. The CDR3 loop reads CASSSRTRDGYNEQFF.

V usage is TRBV9 and J usage is TRBJ2-3; TCRdb picks TRBD1, but there is no DNA to check that call. The CDR3 spans 15 residues. Looked up from germline, CDR1 is SGDLS and CDR2 is YYNGEE. The CDR3 sequence is CASSVGRAGTDTQYF.

The chain has TRBV20-1 and TRBJ1-5; the TCRdb D gene call, TRBD1, has no DNA to confirm it. The CDR3 spans 14 residues. The germline CDR1 and CDR2 sequences are DFQATT and SNEGSKA (reference sequence). CDR3 region: CSAQTGPGNQPQHF.

This chain joins TRBV6-2 or TRBV6-3 and TRBJ2-7. The CDR3 covers 14 residues. The V gene's germline CDR1 is MNHEY and CDR2 SVGEGT. The CDR3 loop reads CASNLGITRVEQYF.

The chain links TRBV5-6 to TRBJ2-5; without DNA, the TCRdb call of TRBD1 cannot be checked. Germline V lookup: CDR1 SGHDT, CDR2 YYEEEE. The CDR3 spans 16 residues. The CDR3 here is CASSLVLVSGQETQYF.

The V gene is TRBV20-1, the J gene TRBJ1-5; with no DNA, the TCRdb D assignment of TRBD1 cannot be verified. The CDR3 is 14 amino acids. Looked up from germline, CDR1 is DFQATT and CDR2 is SNEGSKA (reference sequence). CDR3 sequence reads: CSARDPGRAQPQHF.

The J gene is TRBJ2-7, the V gene TRBV18; TCRdb reports TRBD2, a call that lacks DNA to check it against. Germline V gene data show CDR1 as KGHSH and CDR2 as LQKENI. This CDR3 region has 15 residues. The CDR3 is CASSPGAKKATEQYF.

The chain links TRBV7-3 to TRBJ2-1; TCRdb names TRBD2, which stays unverified in the absence of DNA. Germline CDR1 reads SGHTA; CDR2 reads FQGTGA. The CDR3 is 16 amino acids. This chain's CDR3 is CASSLGTSGRYNEQFF.

The chain uses TRBV12-3 or TRBV12-4 and TRBJ1-6; without DNA, the TCRdb call of TRBD1 cannot be checked. This CDR3 has 15 residues. CDR3 protein: CASSLSTGIGSPLHF.